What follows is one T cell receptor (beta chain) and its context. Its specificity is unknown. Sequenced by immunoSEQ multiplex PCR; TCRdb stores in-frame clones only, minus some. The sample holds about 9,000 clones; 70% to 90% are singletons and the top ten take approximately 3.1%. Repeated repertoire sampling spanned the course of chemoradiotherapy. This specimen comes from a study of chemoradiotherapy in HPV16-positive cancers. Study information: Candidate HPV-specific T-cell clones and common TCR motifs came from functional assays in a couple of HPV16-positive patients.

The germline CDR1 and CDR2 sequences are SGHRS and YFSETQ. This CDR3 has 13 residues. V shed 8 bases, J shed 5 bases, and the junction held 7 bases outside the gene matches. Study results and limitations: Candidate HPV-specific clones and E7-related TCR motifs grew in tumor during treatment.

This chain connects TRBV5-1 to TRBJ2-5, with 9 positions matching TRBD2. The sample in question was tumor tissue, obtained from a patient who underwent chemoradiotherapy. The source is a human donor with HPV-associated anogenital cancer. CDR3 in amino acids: CASNSGSRETQYF. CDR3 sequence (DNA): TGCGCCAGTAATAGCGGGAGCAGGGAGACCCAGTACTTC. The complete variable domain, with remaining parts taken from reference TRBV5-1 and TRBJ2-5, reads KAGVTQTPRYLIKTRGQQVTLSCSPISGHRSVSWYQQTPGQGLQFLFEYFSETQRNKGNFPGRFSGRQFSNSRSEMNVSTLELGDSALYLCASNSGSRETQYFGPGTRLLVL.